A selection of T cell receptor beta chains follows, all from one sample in a study of blood T cells in healthy people across ages. Using its own MiXCR run on the 5' RACE reads, TCRdb lists one record per CDR3 protein. The sample includes fewer than 1,000,000 distinct CDR3 sequences, 35% to 50% of them seen just once. The sequencing input was blood. The receptors derive from a man aged 80 or over in good health. CDR3s include the opening cysteine and the closing phenylalanine or tryptophan. Each record gives: V gene, J gene, clone size, D gene, CDR3 DNA, CDR3 protein. The D gene is left open where the match is weak. Size is omitted from some rows. Given values are once, few, many or a class for expanded clones.

TRBV30,TRBJ2-5,-,TRBD2,TGTGCCTGGAGTTTTGGGACTTGCGGGAGGGGGGAGACCCAGTACTTC,CAWSFGTCGRGETQYF
TRBV20-1,TRBJ2-5,many,-,TGCAGTGCTATATCGTTAGCGGTCCAAGAGACCCAGTACTTC,CSAISLAVQETQYF
TRBV7-2,TRBJ2-7,-,TRBD2,TGTGCCAGCAGCTTAATAGCGGGTAACCACGAGCAGTACTTC,CASSLIAGNHEQYF
TRBV12-3/TRBV12-4,TRBJ2-5,few,-,TGTGTCAGCAGTCAGGATAGCGAGAGCGGCGAGACCCAGTACTTC,CVSSQDSESGETQYF
TRBV18,TRBJ2-5,-,-,TGTGCCAGCTCACCGGGACACATCCAAGAGACCCAGTACTTC,CASSPGHIQETQYF
TRBV29-1,TRBJ2-3,-,-,TGCAGCGTTGAAAGGGGGAAGGCAGATACGCAGTATTTT,CSVERGKADTQYF
TRBV5-1,TRBJ2-3,-,TRBD1,TGCGCCAGCAGCTACAGGGGAAGCTCGGGCACAGATACGCAGTATTTT,CASSYRGSSGTDTQYF
TRBV28,TRBJ2-7,-,-,TGTGCCAGCAGTTTACCTCGAGGGGGGGTACACGAGCAGTACTTC,CASSLPRGGVHEQYF
TRBV11-2,TRBJ2-3,few,-,TGTGCCAGCTGGCGGGTGGGGAACACAGATACGCAGTATTTT,CASWRVGNTDTQYF
TRBV28,TRBJ2-1,-,-,TGTGCCAGCAGTTTAATTGGCCCTGGGAATGAGCAGTTCTTC,CASSLIGPGNEQFF
TRBV7-2,TRBJ1-2,few,TRBD1,TGTGCCAGCAGCCAGGGGACAGTCTATGGCTACACCTTC,CASSQGTVYGYTF
TRBV11-1,TRBJ1-5,-,-,TGTGCCAGCAGCTTAGGAGGAGTCCCTCAGCCCCAGCATTTT,CASSLGGVPQPQHF
TRBV20-1,TRBJ1-2,-,-,TGCAGTGCGTTACAGAGTTTCCTTGGCTACACCTTC,CSALQSFLGYTF
TRBV7-8,TRBJ2-7,-,TRBD1,TGTGTCAGCAGCCTAGACAGGGTTCACGAGCAGTACTTC,CVSSLDRVHEQYF
TRBV29-1,TRBJ1-2,few,TRBD1,TGCAGCGGCGGGACAGGCAACTATGGCTACACCTTC,CSGGTGNYGYTF
TRBV18,TRBJ2-3,few,-,TGTGCCAGCTCACCACGGGAGGGCACAGATACGCAGTATTTT,CASSPREGTDTQYF
TRBV9,TRBJ1-4,-,-,TGTGCCAGCAGCGTTTCCGACGGGAGGGACGAAAAACTGTTTTTT,CASSVSDGRDEKLFF
TRBV20-1,TRBJ2-1,few,TRBD2,TGCAGTGCTAGGAAACTAGCGGGAGTTGTAAATGAGCAGTTCTTC,CSARKLAGVVNEQFF
TRBV7-2,TRBJ2-7,-,-,TGTGCCAGCAGCTTAGGTAGGGTAACGTTCGAGCAGTACTTC,CASSLGRVTFEQYF
TRBV11-1,TRBJ1-2,few,TRBD1,TGTGCCAGCAGCCTAACCTTGACAGGGAACTATGGCTACACCTTC,CASSLTLTGNYGYTF
TRBV11-1,TRBJ2-7,many,-,TGTGCCAGCAGCTTAGTTCGAGGGACACCCTCCTACGAGCAGTACTTC,CASSLVRGTPSYEQYF
TRBV7-2,TRBJ2-5,few,-,TGTGCCAGCAGCTTAGTATCGAGGAGTGAGACCCAGTACTTC,CASSLVSRSETQYF
TRBV2,TRBJ1-1,-,-,TGTGCCAGCAGTACGGGAGAGAACACTGAAGCTTTCTTT,CASSTGENTEAFF
TRBV20-1,TRBJ2-3,few,-,TGCAGTGCCTCCCGGACTTCGGCGAGCACAGATACGCAGTATTTT,CSASRTSASTDTQYF
TRBV21-1,TRBJ2-5,-,-,TGTGCCAGCAGCAAAGCATGGCCCACCGATCCAGGGGAGACCCAGTACTTC,CASSKAWPTDPGETQYF
TRBV14,TRBJ2-7,-,-,TGTACCAGCAGCCAACCGGGGTGGGGCGAGCAGTACTTC,CTSSQPGWGEQYF
TRBV20-1,TRBJ2-7,few,-,TGCAGTGCCAGGAGCTCCTACGAGCAGTACTTC,CSARSSYEQYF
TRBV27,TRBJ2-3,-,-,TGTGCCAGCAGTCGGGGGGCCGGGGTTCTAGATACGCAGTATTTT,CASSRGAGVLDTQYF
TRBV12-3/TRBV12-4,TRBJ2-7,-,-,TGTGCCAGCAGTAAAAGAGGGGGGTTCGTCTACGAGCAGTACTTC,CASSKRGGFVYEQYF
TRBV7-2,TRBJ2-7,-,TRBD1,TGTGCCAGCAGCCAGACAGGGGAGGTATACGAGCAGTACTTC,CASSQTGEVYEQYF
TRBV20-1,TRBJ1-3,-,-,TGCAGTGCTAGAGAAGGTGGGGCGGTCTCTGGAAACACCATATATTTT,CSAREGGAVSGNTIYF
TRBV28,TRBJ2-5,-,TRBD2,TGTGCCAGCAGTTTATGGGCTAGCGGGAAGATAAATGAGCAGTACTTC,CASSLWASGKINEQYF